This entry features one TCR beta chain sequence. Its antigen is unidentified. The primer mix had 60 Vbeta and 13 Jbeta primers. Here immunoSEQ multiplex PCR was the method, and the copy in TCRdb shows in-frame clones only, minus some. The sample shows approximately 120,000 clones, 70% to 85% of them seen only once. V lost 1 base, J lost 0 bases, and 10 bases lay in between. CDR1 and CDR2 (germline): SGHTA, FQGNSA. This CDR3 has 15 amino acids. The data originate from a study of cytomegalovirus exposure and HLA in healthy donors. Points from the study as a whole: In all likelihood, a cluster of highly shared sequence variants was a sequencing artifact. Cytomegalovirus association was listed for about 160 TCR beta chains.

This sequence was found in a woman in her forties or fifties in good health and CMV-seronegative. The sequencing input was PBMCs. This chain uses TRBV7-2 with TRBJ2-7; TRBD2 might be the D (5 bases). CDR3 residues: CASSLGTGSSYEQYF. The CDR3 nucleotides are TGTGCCAGCAGCTTAGGGACTGGGAGCTCCTACGAGCAGTACTTC.